This T cell receptor (beta chain) was observed in a study of T cells after yellow fever vaccination. Germline values: CDR1 SGHDT, CDR2 YYEEEE. V gave up 4 bases and J gave up 5 bases, with 13 bases separating them. The CDR3 runs 14 residues. MiXCR, applied by TCRdb to the 5' RACE reads, yields one record per CDR3 protein. This sample has approximately 31,000 distinct CDR3 sequences, with over 9.5% found just once. This clonotype showed up many times. The chain couples TRBV5-6 to TRBJ1-5; no clear D gene. This clonotype was obtained from a young man who received the YFV17D yellow fever vaccine. Specimen: PBMCs, either bulk or a sorted T-cell subset (CD4+, CD8+, memory, or dextramer-sorted; not recorded which), collected roughly 15 days after the first yellow fever vaccination. The CDR3 here is CASSRRTYDQPQHF. The CDR3 nucleotides are TGTGCCAGCAGCCGCCGGACCTACGATCAGCCCCAGCATTTT.